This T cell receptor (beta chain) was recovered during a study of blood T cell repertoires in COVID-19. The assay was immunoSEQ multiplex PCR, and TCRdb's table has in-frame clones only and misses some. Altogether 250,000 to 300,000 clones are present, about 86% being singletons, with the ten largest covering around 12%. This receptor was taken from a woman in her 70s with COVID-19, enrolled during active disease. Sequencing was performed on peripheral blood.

The CDR3 loop is CASSIAEGDPQHF. DNA for the CDR3: TGTGCCAGTAGTATAGCGGAGGGTGACCCCCAGCATTTT. V gene TRBV19 combines with J gene TRBJ1-5; D gene ambiguous. Trimming took 1 base from V and 10 from J, leaving 11 bases between them. CDR3 length: 13 amino acids. Germline assignment: CDR1 LNHDA and CDR2 SQIVND (reference sequence).